The clone carrying this TCR beta chain appeared once. The target antigen is unknown. This entry comes from a study of CD8 T cells in ankylosing spondylitis. Study findings and constraints: With a CD8+ phenotype, disease-linked clones were relatively rare in peripheral blood. Within ankylosing spondylitis blood, a TCR beta motif made up of roughly eight highly homologous variants appeared to be characteristic. A number of the motif variants had already been described in reactive arthritis synovial fluid and blood.

CDR1 and CDR2 from the germline V gene are DFQATT and SNEGSKA (reference sequence). With 5 bases clipped from V and 6 bases from J, the junction kept 14 bases outside the gene matches. The CDR3 has 16 amino acids. TCRdb re-called the 5' RACE reads with MiXCR, one entry per CDR3 protein. The data hold hundreds of thousands of distinct CDR3 sequences, with 32% observed a single time. This clonotype was sampled from a male donor with ankylosing spondylitis or in good health (not recorded which). V usage is TRBV20-1 and J usage is TRBJ2-1; the match to TRBD2 covers 9 bases. Sequences were obtained from blood, either unsorted or a sorted T cell fraction (not recorded which). This CDR3 reads CSAVGGVAGVSNEQFF. The CDR3 bases are TGCAGTGCTGTCGGCGGGGTAGCGGGGGTCTCCAATGAGCAGTTCTTC.